Below are 8 T cell receptor beta chains sequenced from a single sample in a study of blood T cell repertoires in COVID-19. Profiled with immunoSEQ multiplex PCR; TCRdb holds only in-frame clones, not every one. The sample holds 100,000 to 140,000 clones, 90% to 95% seen once. Material for sequencing was peripheral blood. The receptors were gathered from a woman under 40 with acute or convalescent COVID-19.

V is TRBV18 and J is TRBJ2-1, with D possibly matching TRBD2 (5 bases). Trimming shortened V by 3 bases and J by 9 bases, and 18 bases separated the two germline ends. The CDR3 has 15 amino acids. Germline V gene data show CDR1 as KGHSH and CDR2 as LQKENI. The CDR3 region is CASSPMDSLIAEQFF. CDR3 in DNA: TGTGCCAGCTCACCGATGGACTCTCTCATCGCTGAGCAGTTCTTC.

This sequence joins TRBV30 and TRBJ2-3; 15 bases match TRBD2. This CDR3 has 16 residues. CDR1 GTSNPN and CDR2 SVGIG come from the germline V gene (reference sequence). With 0 bases clipped from V and 6 bases from J, the junction kept 4 bases outside the gene matches. The CDR3 region has the DNA TGTGCCTGGAGTGTAGGACTAGCGGGAGGGGGGGATACGCAGTATTTT. Protein: CAWSVGLAGGGDTQYF.

This clone was observed a few times. The chain uses TRBV28 and TRBJ1-1; D remains ambiguous. Trimming took 6 bases from V and 4 from J, leaving 15 bases between them. This CDR3 comprises 14 residues. CDR1 MDHEN and CDR2 SYDVKM come from the germline V gene. The CDR3 nucleotides are TGTGCCAGCAGCCCTGCGCGGGCGGCCACTGAAGCTTTCTTT. Its translation is CASSPARAATEAFF.

This chain uses TRBV10-3 with TRBJ1-1, with D uncertain. The V end lost 0 bases, the J end lost 10 bases, and 9 bases lay between the germline ends. In germline, CDR1 is ENHRY, CDR2 SYGVKD. The CDR3 runs 12 residues. As DNA, the CDR3 is TGTGCCATCAGTGAGTCACTCCGGGGAGCTTTCTTT. This gives the protein CAISESLRGAFF.

J is TRBJ1-6 and V is TRBV28; D is unresolved. V lost 5 bases and J lost 5, with 4 bases in between. Germline values: CDR1 MDHEN, CDR2 SYDVKM. There are 12 residues in the CDR3. The CDR3 loop is CASSPDNSPLHF. The CDR3 nucleotides read TGTGCCAGCAGTCCGGATAATTCACCCCTCCACTTT. The variable domain in full, with the rest retrieved from reference TRBV28 and TRBJ1-6, is DVKVTQSSRYLVKRTGEKVFLECVQDMDHENMFWYRQDPGLGLRLIYFSYDVKMKEKGDIPEGYSVSREKKERFSLILESASTNQTSMYLCASSPDNSPLHFGNGTRLTVT.

The genes are TRBV9 and TRBJ1-1; D gene ambiguous. Per germline, CDR1 SGDLS and CDR2 YYNGEE. V gave up 4 bases and J gave up 2 bases, with 9 bases separating them. The CDR3 runs to 13 residues. The CDR3 DNA is TGTGCCAGCAGCCCAGCGGTAAACACTGAAGCTTTCTTT. This codes for CASSPAVNTEAFF.

The CDR3 nucleotides are TGTGCCAGCAGCAGCGGCGTGGGTCGTAATGAAAAACTGTTTTTT. Translated, it gives CASSSGVGRNEKLFF. The chain employs TRBV11-2 and TRBJ1-4; D remains unclear. This CDR3 contains 15 residues. Germline loops: CDR1 SGHAT, CDR2 FQNNGV. V lost 5 bases and J 4 bases, leaving 14 bases between the germline ends.

The sample holds one count of this clone. The V gene is TRBV6-1, the J gene TRBJ2-7; D uncertain. Trimming stripped 1 base from V and 0 bases from J, with 13 bases between. Per germline, CDR1 MNHNS and CDR2 SASEGT. The CDR3 runs to 16 residues. As DNA, the CDR3 is TGTGCCAGCAGTGAAGTAACCGGGTCATACTCCTACGAGCAGTACTTC. Protein: CASSEVTGSYSYEQYF.